This T cell receptor (beta chain) is from a study of graft-versus-host responses after intestinal transplantation. With V trimmed by 3 bases and J by 4 bases, 3 bases remained unmatched. This CDR3 has 13 residues. Germline CDR1 and CDR2: SQVTM and ANQGSEA. Regarding this clone: Its specificity is not known.

Profiling relied on immunoSEQ multiplex PCR, and the TCRdb table lists in-frame clones only, not all of them. The profile shows 110,000 to 150,000 clones, about 90% of them singletons. Study-wide results and caveats: GvH clones appeared in recipient marrow, some first in ileum or blood.

The source is a human donor who received an intestinal transplant. This chain links TRBV29-1 with TRBJ2-7; 10 bases map to TRBD2. The sample was unstimulated CD4+ T cells sorted from spleen or lymph node cells, taken before intestinal transplant. CDR3 coding DNA: TGCAGCGTTGAGGCTAGCGGGAGTTACGAGCAGTACTTC. It yields the protein CSVEASGSYEQYF.